Given below is one T cell receptor (beta chain) in context. V dropped 5 bases and J dropped 10; count of bases not matched to a gene: 13. The length of the CDR3 is 16 residues. CDR1 is MNHEY and CDR2 is SMNVEV in the germline V gene (reference sequence). This entry belongs to a study of blood T cell repertoires in COVID-19. On the study more broadly: Donors in the United States, Italy and Spain gave samples during acute or convalescent COVID-19.

Methods used by the authors: Estimated nucleated cell counts came from reference gene primer amplification. Sequenced by immunoSEQ multiplex PCR; TCRdb stores in-frame clones only, minus some. V and J calls and clone size are those listed in that table; D and trimming were worked out from the DNA. Counted here are about 180,000 clones, 80% to 90% occurring once; the ten biggest clones make up around 3.3%. The TCR sequence derives from a man in his 60s with acute or convalescent COVID-19. The specimen sequenced was peripheral blood. This sequence joins TRBV27 and TRBJ1-6, with TRBD1 identical over 8 bases. The CDR3 DNA follows: TGTGCCAGCAGTCCCCGGGGCAGGGGGCGAAGGTCACCCCTCCACTTT. It is translated as CASSPRGRGRRSPLHF.